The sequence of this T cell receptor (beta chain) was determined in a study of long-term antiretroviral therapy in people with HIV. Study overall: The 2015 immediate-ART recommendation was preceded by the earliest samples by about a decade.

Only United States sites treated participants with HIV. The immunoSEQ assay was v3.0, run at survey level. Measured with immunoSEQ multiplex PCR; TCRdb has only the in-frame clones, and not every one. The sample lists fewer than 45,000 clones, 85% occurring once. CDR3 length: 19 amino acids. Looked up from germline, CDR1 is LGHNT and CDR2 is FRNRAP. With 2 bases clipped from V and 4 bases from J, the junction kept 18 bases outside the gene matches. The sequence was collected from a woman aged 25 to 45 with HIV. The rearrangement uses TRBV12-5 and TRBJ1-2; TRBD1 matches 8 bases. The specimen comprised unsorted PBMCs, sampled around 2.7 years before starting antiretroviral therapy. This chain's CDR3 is CASGLTPLTGVNLLYGYTF. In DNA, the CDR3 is TGTGCTAGTGGTTTGACACCGCTGACAGGGGTTAACCTCCTCTATGGCTACACCTTC.